The 21 T cell receptor beta chains below were found in one sample sequenced in a study of blood T cells in healthy people across ages. For the second PCR, which ran for about 7 to 11 cycles, a sample-barcoded 5' primer and a J-beta primer mix were used. Each CDR3 protein is one row after TCRdb ran MiXCR on the 5' RACE reads. The data contain about 690,000 distinct CDR3 sequences, around two fifths of them seen just once; the ten biggest clones take up approximately 31%. The sample was blood. The receptors originated from an elderly man in good health.

V gene TRBV7-2 combines with J gene TRBJ2-1; D possibly corresponds to TRBD1 (5 bases). This CDR3 has 14 residues. Germline CDR1 is SGHTA and CDR2 is FQGNSA. The V end was cut by 5 bases, the J end by 13 bases, with 21 bases between. CDR3 bases: TGTGCCAGCAGCCCTTGGGCAGGACAAGAGACCCAGTTCTTC. Translating gives CASSPWAGQETQFF.

The chain recombines TRBV11-2 with TRBJ2-3; possibly TRBD1 or TRBD2 for D (5 bases each). V was clipped by 2 bases and J by 2 bases, with 11 bases between them. The CDR3 covers 15 residues. Germline V gene data show CDR1 as SGHAT and CDR2 as FQNNGV. The CDR3 region has the DNA TGTGCCAGCAGCTTATTCGGGACCTACACAGATACGCAGTATTTT. This gives the protein CASSLFGTYTDTQYF.

CDR3 bases: TGCAGCGTTGAAGGGGGGCAAGAGACCCAGTACTTC. This encodes CSVEGGQETQYF. The rearrangement uses TRBV29-1 and TRBJ2-5, with D perhaps being TRBD1 or TRBD2 (5 bases each). The V gene's germline CDR1 is SQVTM and CDR2 ANQGSEA. The CDR3 has 12 amino acids. V was shortened by 1 base and J by 2 bases, with 5 bases between the two germline ends.

The chain is built from TRBV2 and TRBJ2-7, with no clear D. Trimming stripped 7 bases from V and 6 bases from J, with 13 bases between. The CDR3 contains 12 residues. Germline V gives CDR1 SNHLY, CDR2 FYNNEI. CDR3 in amino acids: CASNYQTGEQYF. DNA of the CDR3: TGTGCCAGCAACTACCAGACGGGCGAGCAGTACTTC.

This chain joins TRBV10-3 and TRBJ2-3; 12 positions match TRBD1. V shed 5 bases, J shed 5 bases, and the junction held 14 bases outside the gene matches. CDR3 size: 18 residues. Germline-derived CDR1 and CDR2 are ENHRY and SYGVKD. CDR3 in amino acids: CAISSNRDRGRVVDTQYF. DNA of the CDR3: TGTGCCATCAGTTCAAACCGGGACAGGGGGCGTGTGGTAGATACGCAGTATTTT.

V and J are TRBV14 and TRBJ2-5; D gene ambiguous. The V and J ends lost 1 base and 1 base respectively, with 7 bases between them. Germline V gives CDR1 SGHDN, CDR2 FVKESK. The CDR3 has 14 amino acids. The CDR3 coding sequence is TGTGCCAGCAGCCAAGGAAACAGCCAAGAGACCCAGTACTTC. Translation: CASSQGNSQETQYF.

Note on this clonotype: Since a much larger clone is just one base distant, this may be a read error. CDR3 sequence (DNA): TGCAGTGCTAGAGCGGCGGGGGGGCGCGACAATGAGCAGTTCTTC. This codes for CSARAAGGRDNEQFF. The genes are TRBV20-1 and TRBJ2-1; TRBD2 agrees at 9 bases. In germline, CDR1 is DFQATT, CDR2 SNEGSKA (reference sequence). The CDR3 extends over 15 amino acids. After removal of 1 base from V and 5 bases from J, the junction contained 6 bases not matched to a gene.

This clonotype was observed at least ten times. The V call is TRBV28, the J call TRBJ2-7; D gene ambiguous. The V gene lost 3 bases and the J gene lost 4 bases, with 7 bases spanning the gap. CDR1 MDHEN and CDR2 SYDVKM come from the germline V gene. The length of the CDR3 is 12 residues. CDR3: CASSFGLYEQYF. CDR3 DNA sequence: TGTGCCAGCAGTTTTGGATTATACGAGCAGTACTTC.

This sequence joins TRBV3-1 and TRBJ2-1, with 9 bases aligning to TRBD1. This CDR3 region has 15 residues. Germline V gene sequence: CDR1 LGHDT, CDR2 YNNKEL (reference sequence). V lost 6 bases to trimming and J lost 6 bases; unmatched junction nucleotides: 9. The CDR3 DNA follows: TGTGCCAGCAGTCCACCGGGACAGGGCCTCAATGAGCAGTTCTTC. It is translated as CASSPPGQGLNEQFF.

This clonotype has ten or more counts. The chain links TRBV28 to TRBJ1-2; D is perhaps TRBD1 (5 bases). V was clipped by 7 bases and J by 7 bases, with 25 bases between them. This CDR3 region has 16 residues. The V gene's germline CDR1 is MDHEN and CDR2 SYDVKM. The CDR3: CASTLAGVQLQAGYTF. The CDR3 nucleotides are TGTGCCAGCACGCTCGCCGGGGTACAGTTACAGGCTGGCTACACCTTC.

A few counts support this clonotype. The chain uses TRBV29-1 and TRBJ2-7, with 13 bases aligning to TRBD2. The germline gives CDR1 SQVTM, CDR2 ANQGSEA. V lost 8 bases and J lost 3; bases outside the gene matches: 13. The CDR3 loop spans 16 amino acids. CDR3 sequence (DNA): TGCAGCCCCCCACTAGCGGGGGGGTCTAGGGGCTACGAGCAGTACTTC. This sequence encodes CSPPLAGGSRGYEQYF.

This clonotype was observed a few times. V gene TRBV7-9 combines with J gene TRBJ2-5, with D unresolved. Germline-derived CDR1 and CDR2 are SEHNR and FQNEAQ (reference sequence). Trimming took off 5 bases at V and 0 bases at J, with 7 bases between the two ends. The CDR3 runs 13 residues. CDR3 sequence (DNA): TGTGCCAGCAGCCAAGACTACCAAGAGACCCAGTACTTC. Its protein product is CASSQDYQETQYF. Looking up the rest from reference TRBV7-9 and TRBJ2-5 gives the full variable domain: DTGVSQNPRHKITKRGQNVTFRCDPISEHNRLYWYRQTLGQGPEFLTYFQNEAQLEKSRLLSDRFSAERPKGSFSTLEIQRTEQGDSAMYLCASSQDYQETQYFGPGTRLLVL.

The rearrangement joins TRBV4-2 to TRBJ2-7; 9 nucleotides align to TRBD2. The J call is doubtful: the DNA matches TRBJ2-5 better. Germline assignment: CDR1 LGHNA and CDR2 YNFKEQ. There are 15 residues in the CDR3. For the CDR3, the DNA is TGTGCCAGCAGCCAGGCTAGCGGGGAGTCGGAGACCCAGTACTTC. Translating gives CASSQASGESETQYF.

This clonotype has more than one count but fewer than ten. J is TRBJ2-1 and V is TRBV5-1, with D perhaps matching TRBD2 (5 bases). Germline values: CDR1 SGHRS, CDR2 YFSETQ. V was clipped by 0 bases and J by 0 bases, with 13 bases between them. The CDR3 totals 17 residues. Written as DNA, the CDR3 is TGCGCCAGCAGCTTGGCATTGATCGAGGGCTCCTACAATGAGCAGTTCTTC. It translates to CASSLALIEGSYNEQFF.

The chain carries TRBV4-3 and TRBJ2-2; D unclear. The V and J ends lost 2 bases and 5 bases respectively, with 12 bases between them. The CDR3 has 15 residues. CDR1 and CDR2 (germline): LGHNA, YSLEER. This chain's CDR3 is CASSQMRVRTGELFF. CDR3 DNA sequence: TGCGCCAGCAGCCAAATGCGCGTCCGTACCGGGGAGCTGTTTTTT.

This clonotype was seen more than once but under ten times. This chain joins TRBV7-3 and TRBJ1-2, with D possibly being TRBD1 (5 bases). Germline lookup yields CDR1 SGHTA and CDR2 FQGTGA. Deletions cut 1 base from V and 7 bases from J, with 22 bases between. This CDR3 comprises 17 residues. CDR3 sequence reads: CASSLNPSPERGGGYTF. CDR3 nucleotide sequence: TGTGCCAGCAGCTTAAATCCCTCTCCGGAGAGGGGTGGTGGCTACACCTTC.

The chain couples TRBV7-2 to TRBJ1-5; the D gene is possibly TRBD1 (6 bases). The CDR3 totals 17 residues. V gave up 5 bases and J gave up 3 bases, with 20 bases separating them. The germline gives CDR1 SGHTA, CDR2 FQGNSA. In nucleotides, the CDR3 is TGTGCCAGCAGCCTACCCCCGGACAGATCCCCCAATCAGCCCCAGCATTTT. This sequence encodes CASSLPPDRSPNQPQHF.

This clonotype was seen more than once but under ten times. The gene calls are TRBV7-2 and TRBJ2-1, with no clear D. Germline V gives CDR1 SGHTA, CDR2 FQGNSA. The V gene lost 1 base and the J gene lost 0 bases, with 10 bases spanning the gap. CDR3 size: 16 residues. The CDR3 nucleotides are TGTGCCAGCAGCTTAGGACACATAAACTCCTACAATGAGCAGTTCTTC. This encodes CASSLGHINSYNEQFF.

The chain recombines TRBV6-5 with TRBJ2-7; unclear D gene. V lost 0 bases to trimming and J lost 4 bases, with 13 bases between them. This CDR3 contains 15 residues. The germline CDR1 and CDR2 sequences are MNHEY and SVGAGI. Here the CDR3 DNA reads TGTGCCAGCAGTTACTCCGAAGCCGCACATTACGAGCAGTACTTC. It codes for CASSYSEAAHYEQYF.

As for this clonotype: One base away lies a much larger clone, so this may be a sequencing read error. The chain uses TRBV27 and TRBJ2-7; D is possibly TRBD1 (5 bases). V lost 11 bases and J lost 3, with 17 bases in between. This CDR3 has 13 amino acids. The germline V gene encodes CDR1 MNHEY and CDR2 SMNVEV (reference sequence). CDR3 DNA sequence: TGTGCCGGCAAAAGAAGGGGTTTCTACGAGCAGTACTTC. This translates into CAGKRRGFYEQYF.

This clonotype has at least ten counts. The chain couples TRBV6-2 or TRBV6-3 to TRBJ2-5, with 10 bases fitting TRBD2. The CDR3 has 14 residues. Germline CDR1 reads MNHEY; CDR2 reads SVGEGT. V dropped 5 bases and J dropped 2; count of bases not matched to a gene: 2. The CDR3 here is CASSSSGRQETQYF. The CDR3 DNA reads as TGTGCCAGCAGTAGTAGCGGGAGGCAAGAGACCCAGTACTTC.